The 14 T cell receptor beta chains in this list originate from one sample, sequenced in a study of blood T cell repertoires in COVID-19. Assay used: immunoSEQ multiplex PCR; TCRdb lists only in-frame clones, some missing. The data contain over 300,000 clones, 75% to 90% of them singletons. Sequencing was carried out using PBMCs or T cells enriched from blood (not recorded which). These TCRs come from a man aged 25 to 45 who had recovered from COVID-19.

The V call is TRBV18, the J call TRBJ1-6; 7 bases map to TRBD1. Trimming took 5 bases from V and 0 from J; bases not matched to a gene: 7. This CDR3 has 17 amino acids. Germline-derived CDR1 and CDR2 are KGHSH and LQKENI. The CDR3 DNA follows: TGTGCCAGCTCAGGTGTAGGGGGCCTCTCCTATAATTCACCCCTCCACTTT. Protein: CASSGVGGLSYNSPLHF.

In its sample, this clone was seen once. The V and J genes are TRBV11-2 and TRBJ1-2; D gene uncertain. V dropped 5 bases and J dropped 0 bases, with 10 bases sitting between them. Germline V gene data show CDR1 as SGHAT and CDR2 as FQNNGV. The CDR3 consists of 14 residues. The CDR3 spells CASSIYSPNYGYTF. CDR3 sequence (DNA): TGTGCCAGCAGCATTTACAGCCCTAACTATGGCTACACCTTC. Combining the CDR3 with reference TRBV11-2 and TRBJ1-2 gives the whole variable domain EAGVAQSPRYKIIEKRQSVAFWCNPISGHATLYWYQQILGQGPKLLIQFQNNGVVDDSQLPKDRFSAERLKGVDSTLKIQPAKLEDSAVYLCASSIYSPNYGYTFGSGTRLTVV.

The genes are TRBV4-3 and TRBJ2-2, with D possibly matching TRBD2 (5 bases). V gave up 0 bases and J gave up 7 bases, with 12 bases separating them. The CDR3 length is 15 residues. Germline values: CDR1 LGHNA, CDR2 YSLEER. The chain's CDR3 is CASSQDRAGFGELFF. The CDR3 nucleotides are TGCGCCAGCAGCCAAGATCGGGCGGGTTTCGGGGAGCTGTTTTTT.

The J gene is TRBJ2-5, the V gene TRBV12-5, with D maybe TRBD1 (7 bases). CDR1 LGHNT and CDR2 FRNRAP come from the germline V gene. Trimming shortened V by 10 bases and J by 5 bases, and 20 bases separated the two germline ends. The CDR3 loop spans 14 amino acids. The CDR3 DNA reads TGTGCTACCTCCTCAAGCAGGGGGGACGAGACCCAGTACTTC. Its translation is CATSSSRGDETQYF.

CDR3 sequence reads: CASSRGPGELFF. CDR3 DNA sequence: TGCGCCAGCAGCCGCGGGCCCGGGGAGCTGTTTTTT. The V and J genes are TRBV4-1 and TRBJ2-2; D is possibly TRBD2 (5 bases). The CDR3 is made up of 12 amino acids. Trimming shortened V by 4 bases and J by 6 bases, and 6 bases separated the two germline ends. Per germline, CDR1 MGHRA and CDR2 YSYEKL.

This sequence joins TRBV19 and TRBJ1-2; no firm D call. This CDR3 contains 13 residues. The germline V and J ends were trimmed by 4 bases and 0 bases, with 6 bases remaining between them. The germline V gene has CDR1 LNHDA and CDR2 SQIVND (reference sequence). This CDR3 is CASSTTANYGYTF. DNA of the CDR3: TGTGCCAGTAGTACAACAGCTAACTATGGCTACACCTTC.

This chain links TRBV14 with TRBJ1-2; a possible D gene is TRBD1 (6 bases). Germline V gene data show CDR1 as SGHDN and CDR2 as FVKESK. This CDR3 has 15 amino acids. V lost 1 base, J lost 4 bases, and 13 bases lay in between. CDR3 DNA: TGTGCCAGCAGCCAAGCAGGGGCGAGTGTCTATGGCTACACCTTC. Its translation: CASSQAGASVYGYTF.

The J gene is TRBJ2-7, the V gene TRBV11-2; the D gene is possibly TRBD1 (6 bases). The V gene's germline CDR1 is SGHAT and CDR2 FQNNGV. The CDR3 extends over 14 amino acids. Trimming took off 5 bases at V and 3 bases at J, with 14 bases between the two ends. This CDR3 is CASSPETGIYEQYF. The CDR3 region has the DNA TGTGCCAGCAGCCCCGAGACAGGAATCTACGAGCAGTACTTC.

This chain connects TRBV19 to TRBJ1-1; maybe TRBD1 (5 bases). V lost 5 bases and J 4 bases, leaving 17 bases between the germline ends. Per the germline V gene, CDR1 is LNHDA and CDR2 is SQIVND (reference sequence). This CDR3 comprises 15 residues. The CDR3 DNA sequence: TGTGCCAGTAGTCGTGCGGTGGGGGGAAGCACTGAAGCTTTCTTT. Its translation: CASSRAVGGSTEAFF.

The V gene is TRBV7-9, the J gene TRBJ1-6; D gene ambiguous. Germline V gene sequence: CDR1 SEHNR, CDR2 FQNEAQ (reference sequence). Deletions cut 1 base from V and 12 bases from J, with 7 bases between. This CDR3 has 12 amino acids. CDR3 loop: CASSLDTRPLHF. Written as DNA, the CDR3 is TGTGCCAGCAGCTTAGATACAAGACCCCTCCACTTT.

V usage is TRBV5-1 and J usage is TRBJ1-1, with unresolved D. V shed 0 bases and J shed 3 bases, with 18 bases lying between them. The CDR3 consists of 17 residues. From germline, CDR1 is SGHRS and CDR2 YFSETQ. The CDR3 reads CASSLGLGGFGDTEAFF. CDR3 sequence (DNA): TGCGCCAGCAGCTTGGGGCTTGGAGGGTTTGGTGACACTGAAGCTTTCTTT.

J is TRBJ1-5 and V is TRBV2; D uncertain. This CDR3 spans 16 amino acids. The germline V gene has CDR1 SNHLY and CDR2 FYNNEI. V lost 4 bases to trimming and J lost 0 bases, with 13 bases between them. CDR3 sequence: CASSVSVRYSNQPQHF. CDR3 in DNA: TGTGCCAGCAGTGTTTCGGTACGGTATAGCAATCAGCCCCAGCATTTT.

This clone was counted a single time. V gene TRBV7-9 combines with J gene TRBJ2-5; 7 positions agree with TRBD2. The CDR3 is 18 residues long. Germline loops: CDR1 SEHNR, CDR2 FQNEAQ (reference sequence). V gave up 5 bases and J gave up 2 bases; unmatched junction bases: 17. The CDR3 region has the DNA TGTGCCAGCAGCCCGTCTTTAGGCGGGGGAAGAGGACAAGAGACCCAGTACTTC. Protein product: CASSPSLGGGRGQETQYF.

This rearrangement joins TRBV30 to TRBJ1-2, with TRBD1 as a possible D gene (6 bases). Germline V gene lookup returns CDR1 GTSNPN and CDR2 SVGIG (reference sequence). Trimming took off 0 bases at V and 3 bases at J, with 14 bases between the two ends. This CDR3 region has 15 residues. The CDR3 DNA is TGTGCCTGGAGTGTACAGAGTGCAGGGGACTATGGCTACACCTTC. Its protein is CAWSVQSAGDYGYTF.